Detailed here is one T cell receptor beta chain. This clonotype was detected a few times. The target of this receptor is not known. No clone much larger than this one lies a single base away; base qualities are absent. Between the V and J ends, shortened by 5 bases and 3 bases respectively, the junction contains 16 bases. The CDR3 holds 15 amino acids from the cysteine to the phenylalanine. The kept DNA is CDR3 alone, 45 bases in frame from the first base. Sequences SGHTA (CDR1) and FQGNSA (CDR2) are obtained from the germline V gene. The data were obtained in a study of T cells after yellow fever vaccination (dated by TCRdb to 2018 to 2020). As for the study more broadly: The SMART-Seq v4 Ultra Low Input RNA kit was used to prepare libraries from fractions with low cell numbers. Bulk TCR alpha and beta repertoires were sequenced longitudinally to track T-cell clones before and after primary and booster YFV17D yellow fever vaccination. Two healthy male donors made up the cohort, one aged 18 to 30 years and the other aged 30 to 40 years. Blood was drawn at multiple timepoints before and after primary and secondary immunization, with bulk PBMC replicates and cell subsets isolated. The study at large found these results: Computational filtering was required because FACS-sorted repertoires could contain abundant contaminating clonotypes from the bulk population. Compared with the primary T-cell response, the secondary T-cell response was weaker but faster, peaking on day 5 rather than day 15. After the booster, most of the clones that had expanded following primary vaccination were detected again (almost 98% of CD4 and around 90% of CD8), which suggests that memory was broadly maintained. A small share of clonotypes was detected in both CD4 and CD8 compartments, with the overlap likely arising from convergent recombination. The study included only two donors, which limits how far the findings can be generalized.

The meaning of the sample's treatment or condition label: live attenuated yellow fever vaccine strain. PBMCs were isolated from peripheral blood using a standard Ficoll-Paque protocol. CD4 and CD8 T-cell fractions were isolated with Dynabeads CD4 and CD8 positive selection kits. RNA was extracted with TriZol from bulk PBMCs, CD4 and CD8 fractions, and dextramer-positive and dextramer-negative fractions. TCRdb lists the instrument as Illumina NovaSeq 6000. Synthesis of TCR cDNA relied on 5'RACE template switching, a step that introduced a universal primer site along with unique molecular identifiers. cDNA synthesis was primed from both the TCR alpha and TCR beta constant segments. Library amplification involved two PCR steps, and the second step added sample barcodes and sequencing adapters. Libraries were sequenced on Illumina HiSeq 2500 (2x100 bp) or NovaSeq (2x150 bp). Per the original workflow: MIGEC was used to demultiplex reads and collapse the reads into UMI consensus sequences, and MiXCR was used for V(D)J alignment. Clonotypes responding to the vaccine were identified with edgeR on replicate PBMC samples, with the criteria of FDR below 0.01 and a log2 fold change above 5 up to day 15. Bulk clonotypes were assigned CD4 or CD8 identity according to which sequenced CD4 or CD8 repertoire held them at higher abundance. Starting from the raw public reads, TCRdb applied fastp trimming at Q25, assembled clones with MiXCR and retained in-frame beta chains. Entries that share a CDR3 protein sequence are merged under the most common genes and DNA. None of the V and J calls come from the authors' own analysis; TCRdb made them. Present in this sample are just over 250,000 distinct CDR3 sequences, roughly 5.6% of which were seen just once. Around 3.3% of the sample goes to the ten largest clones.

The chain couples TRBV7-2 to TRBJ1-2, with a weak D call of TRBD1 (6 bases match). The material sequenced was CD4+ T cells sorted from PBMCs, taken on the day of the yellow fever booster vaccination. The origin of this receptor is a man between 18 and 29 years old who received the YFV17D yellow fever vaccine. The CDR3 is CASSPRGGADYGYTF. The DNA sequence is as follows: TGTGCCAGCAGCCCCCGCGGGGGGGCTGACTATGGCTACACCTTC.